The rows below give T cell receptor beta chains drawn from one sample of a study of T-cell reconstitution after alpha-beta-depleted transplantation in children. TCRdb redid the calling of the PCR reads with MiXCR, one entry per CDR3 protein. The table has nearly 200,000 distinct CDR3 sequences, about 6% seen once. This material consisted of PBMCs, taken before TCRalphabeta/CD19-depleted stem cell transplant. The source is a girl under two years old with combined immunodeficiency, due to receive a stem cell transplant. Each CDR3 is given with its conserved first and last residue. Each record gives: clone size, D gene, J gene, V gene, CDR3 protein, CDR3 DNA. D genes are given only for firm matches. Clone size, where shown, is once, few, many, or a class for clones that have expanded.

.	TRBD2	TRBJ2-1	TRBV29-1	CSVLGGIAGGLSNEQFF	TGCAGCGTTCTCGGGGGGATAGCGGGGGGCTTAAGCAATGAGCAGTTCTTC
many	.	TRBJ1-1	TRBV12-3/TRBV12-4	CASRLYYTEAFF	TGTGCCAGCAGATTATACTACACTGAAGCTTTCTTT
many	.	TRBJ2-5	TRBV3-1	CASSQERDYQETQYF	TGTGCCAGCAGCCAAGAGCGGGACTACCAAGAGACCCAGTACTTC
many	TRBD2	TRBJ2-1	TRBV7-3	CASSLSQAGVRGEQFF	TGTGCCAGCAGCCTATCCCAAGCGGGAGTTCGGGGTGAGCAGTTCTTC
many	.	TRBJ2-5	TRBV5-1	CASSLWAGLREETQYF	TGCGCCAGCAGCTTGTGGGCAGGGCTAAGAGAAGAGACCCAGTACTTC
many	TRBD1	TRBJ2-3	TRBV5-1	CASSFGLFGTGFLEGSTDTQYF	TGCGCCAGCAGCTTCGGCTTGTTCGGGACAGGATTCTTAGAGGGCAGCACAGATACGCAGTATTTT
few	.	TRBJ2-7	TRBV7-3	CASSSQSSYEQYF	TGTGCCAGCAGCTCGCAGAGCTCCTACGAGCAGTACTTC
many	.	TRBJ2-5	TRBV12-3/TRBV12-4	CASEPPLQETQYF	TGTGCCAGCGAGCCCCCCCTTCAAGAGACCCAGTACTTC
many	.	TRBJ2-3	TRBV9	CASSMNREEGTDTQYF	TGTGCCAGCAGCATGAACAGGGAAGAAGGCACAGATACGCAGTATTTT
many	TRBD2	TRBJ2-3	TRBV5-6	CASSFLFIVGEGTDTQYF	TGTGCCAGCAGCTTCCTGTTTATAGTCGGGGAGGGGACAGATACGCAGTATTTT
.	.	TRBJ2-1	TRBV7-8	CASSMPIGAPYNEQFF	TGTGCCAGCAGCATGCCAATAGGGGCCCCCTACAATGAGCAGTTCTTC
few	TRBD2	TRBJ2-7	TRBV4-2	CASSHATSVAYEQYF	TGTGCCAGCAGCCACGCGACTAGCGTCGCCTACGAGCAGTACTTC
many	TRBD1	TRBJ1-2	TRBV7-3	CASSLTGTEGYTF	TGTGCCAGCAGCTTAACTGGGACAGAGGGCTACACCTTC
.	TRBD2	TRBJ2-4	TRBV13	CASSLEGGGVDF	TGTGCCAGCAGCTTAGAAGGCGGGGGAGTGGACTTC
many	.	TRBJ2-1	TRBV12-3/TRBV12-4	CASSVRSSYNEQFF	TGTGCCAGCAGTGTCAGAAGCTCCTACAATGAGCAGTTCTTC
many	.	TRBJ2-1	TRBV29-1	CSVSSDGVGEQFF	TGCAGCGTGTCATCTGACGGAGTTGGTGAGCAGTTCTTC
.	.	TRBJ1-2	TRBV21-1	CASSKGTGKVNYGYTF	TGTGCCAGCAGCAAAGGGACAGGGAAGGTGAACTATGGCTACACCTTC